This T cell receptor (beta chain) was observed in a study of shared clonotypes between healthy human individuals. Remarks on this clone: As yet, its antigen is unknown.

Study-wide points: When compared with the clonotypes that were shared by all four sorted-subset donors, the non-shared clonotypes turned out to have lower generation probabilities. Depth of sequencing was expected to influence donor clonotype sharing.

Germline CDR1 is LNHDA and CDR2 is SQIVND (reference sequence). The CDR3 is 16 residues long. The germline V and J ends were trimmed by 0 bases and 1 base, with 10 bases remaining between them. CD45RA+ naive and CD45RA-negative memory subsets were separated from CD4+ cells. Authors' data handling: Owing to the provision of junction-only sequences devoid of quality scores by immunoSEQ, filtering differed. Profiling relied on immunoSEQ multiplex PCR, and the TCRdb table lists in-frame clones only, not all of them. V and J calls and clone size follow that table, whereas D and trimming were derived from the DNA. The sample carries 2 million to 3 million clones, approximately 90% recorded once.

The origin of this receptor is a man aged 18 to 29 in good health. The sequencing input was naive CD4+ T cells sorted from blood. Noted subset: CD45RA+ positively selected. V usage is TRBV19 and J usage is TRBJ1-5, with D tentatively TRBD1 (5 bases). This chain's CDR3 is CASSIEEGLSNQPQHF. CDR3 nucleotides: TGTGCCAGTAGTATAGAGGAGGGGTTGAGCAATCAGCCCCAGCATTTT.